This entry lists 6 T cell receptor beta chains sequenced from one sample in a study of cytomegalovirus exposure and HLA in healthy donors. Sequencing used immunoSEQ multiplex PCR; TCRdb keeps in-frame clones, though not all of them. The repertoire holds some 200,000 clones, with about 86% as singletons. Sequenced sample: PBMCs. These TCRs come from a woman between 18 and 29 years old in good health and CMV-seropositive.

The V gene is TRBV18, the J gene TRBJ1-4; no definite D call. The V end lost 2 bases, the J end lost 8 bases, and 27 bases lay between the germline ends. This CDR3 is built from 19 residues. Germline assignment: CDR1 KGHSH and CDR2 LQKENI. CDR3 in amino acids: CASSPGRIGGPWVGEKLFF. The CDR3 DNA follows: TGTGCCAGCTCACCAGGCAGAATCGGAGGCCCGTGGGTTGGGGAAAAACTGTTTTTT.

This chain joins TRBV5-1 and TRBJ1-1; the D is unclear. The V and J ends lost 0 bases and 8 bases respectively, with 11 bases between them. This CDR3 region has 13 residues. Germline CDR1 SGHRS, CDR2 YFSETQ. CDR3 in amino acids: CASSLAPRGEAFF. The CDR3 nucleotides read TGCGCCAGCAGCTTGGCCCCAAGAGGAGAAGCTTTCTTT.

The gene calls are TRBV15 and TRBJ1-5; D is undetermined. Germline values: CDR1 LNHNV, CDR2 YYDKDF (reference sequence). Deletions cut 0 bases from V and 5 bases from J, with 14 bases between. The CDR3 is 16 residues long. CDR3 loop: CATSREAGAMDQPQHF. Here the CDR3 DNA reads TGTGCCACCAGCAGAGAGGCAGGCGCCATGGATCAGCCCCAGCATTTT.

The chain couples TRBV11-1 to TRBJ2-7; possible D gene TRBD1, 6 bases. This CDR3 contains 12 residues. V was trimmed by 1 base and J by 7 bases, leaving 8 bases between them. Per the germline V gene, CDR1 is SGHAT and CDR2 is FQDESV (reference sequence). CDR3 amino acids: CASSLETGEQYF. The CDR3 coding sequence is TGTGCCAGCAGCTTAGAAACAGGGGAGCAGTACTTC.

The chain combines TRBV18 with TRBJ1-2; tentatively, D is TRBD1 (6 bases). The germline V gene encodes CDR1 KGHSH and CDR2 LQKENI. The CDR3 covers 16 residues. V was cut by 6 bases and J by 1 base, with 18 bases left in between. The CDR3 protein is CASSASGGQYNYGYTF. The CDR3 DNA is TGTGCCAGCTCTGCGAGCGGGGGACAATATAACTATGGCTACACCTTC.

The CDR3 protein is CASSETPGGRVNTEAFF. DNA for the CDR3: TGCGCCAGCAGCGAGACCCCAGGGGGCCGAGTGAACACTGAAGCTTTCTTT. The genes are TRBV5-1 and TRBJ1-1, with 8 bases matching TRBD1. The CDR3 spans 17 residues. In germline, CDR1 is SGHRS, CDR2 YFSETQ. The V and J ends lost 4 bases and 0 bases, in that order; junction bases with no gene match: 11. The complete variable domain, with remaining parts taken from reference TRBV5-1 and TRBJ1-1, reads KAGVTQTPRYLIKTRGQQVTLSCSPISGHRSVSWYQQTPGQGLQFLFEYFSETQRNKGNFPGRFSGRQFSNSRSEMNVSTLELGDSALYLCASSETPGGRVNTEAFFGQGTRLTVV.